This TCR beta chain was observed in a study of cytomegalovirus exposure and HLA in healthy donors. Study findings and constraints: In a later analysis, an Asian-associated ancestry cluster reportedly showed fewer N-insertions than the roughly 730-donor mean. Immune exposure information comprised only CMV serostatus.

Germline-derived CDR1 and CDR2 are WSHSY and SAAADI. V lost 6 bases to trimming and J lost 3 bases; unmatched junction nucleotides: 1. There are 14 residues in the CDR3. Points on this clone: Its antigen is undetermined.

The primer mix had 60 Vbeta and 13 Jbeta primers. The assay was immunoSEQ multiplex PCR, and TCRdb's table has in-frame clones only and misses some. The table records fewer than 250,000 clones, around 76% of them present only once. The sequencing sample was made of PBMCs. The chain recombines TRBV10-2 with TRBJ2-3, with TRBD2 matching 12 bases. The receptor comes from a man aged 40-49 years in good health and CMV-seropositive. The CDR3 here is CASRTSGSTDTQYF. The CDR3 DNA is TGCGCCAGCAGGACTAGCGGGAGTACAGATACGCAGTATTTT.